This TCR beta chain was sequenced during a study of shared clonotypes between healthy human individuals. Some clones are missing from TCRdb's copy, which holds only in-frame ones; the method was immunoSEQ multiplex PCR. This table holds 2 million to 2.5 million clones, 90% to 95% found once. This CDR3 has 19 amino acids. Germline V gene sequence: CDR1 MDHEN, CDR2 SYDVKM. Trimming took 6 bases from V and 0 from J; bases not matched to a gene: 10. The receptor was derived from a man between 18 and 35 years old in good health. Some clones in this sample may be carry-over from other donors' samples. The sequenced sample consisted of naive CD4+ T cells from PBMCs. Noted subset: CD45RA+ positively selected. The chain carries TRBV28 and TRBJ2-1; TRBD2 matches 14 bases. CDR3 in DNA: TGTGCCAGCAGCGCACCCGGGACTAGCGGGAGATTCTCCTACAATGAGCAGTTCTTC. This translates into CASSAPGTSGRFSYNEQFF.